These T cell receptor beta chains were read from a single sample in a study of blood T cells in healthy people across ages. TCRdb independently ran MiXCR on the 5' RACE reads; one entry per CDR3 protein. Counted here are roughly 2 million distinct CDR3 sequences, about 50% occurring once; the ten biggest clones make up 2% to 2.5%. What was sequenced was blood. Receptor source: a woman aged 40 to 50 in good health. Both conserved end residues are part of each CDR3. D genes are given only for firm matches. Size is omitted from some rows. Given values are once, few, many or a class for expanded clones.

D	size	V	J	CDR3	DNA
NA	NA	TRBV20-1	TRBJ1-2	CSANRRGIDGYTF	TGCAGTGCTAATAGGCGGGGGATCGATGGCTACACCTTC
NA	few	TRBV7-9	TRBJ2-5	CASSPKRGTQETQYF	TGTGCCAGCAGCCCCAAAAGGGGGACCCAAGAGACCCAGTACTTC
TRBD1	NA	TRBV7-8	TRBJ2-7	CASSKTGDEQYF	TGTGCCAGCAGCAAGACAGGGGACGAGCAGTACTTC
NA	few	TRBV20-1	TRBJ2-1	CSARDWRGNEQFF	TGCAGTGCTAGAGATTGGAGGGGAAATGAGCAGTTCTTC
NA	NA	TRBV7-2	TRBJ2-7	CASSLLVRQLGVYEQYF	TGTGCCAGCAGCTTGCTGGTGCGACAGCTCGGGGTCTACGAGCAGTACTTC
NA	few	TRBV24-1	TRBJ2-1	CATSESTGFSYNEQFF	TGTGCCACCAGTGAGTCTACAGGGTTCTCCTACAATGAGCAGTTCTTC
NA	few	TRBV7-2	TRBJ2-2	CASSFPMGELFF	TGTGCCAGCAGCTTTCCCATGGGGGAGCTGTTTTTT
NA	NA	TRBV5-1	TRBJ2-7	CASSLRFGQSPHWGSATYEQYF	TGCGCCAGCAGCTTGAGATTTGGGCAGTCACCTCATTGGGGGTCCGCTACCTACGAGCAGTACTTC
NA	NA	TRBV2	TRBJ2-1	CASPIGRSGAYEQFF	TGTGCCAGCCCAATAGGGCGGTCGGGTGCGTATGAGCAGTTCTTC
NA	NA	TRBV20-1	TRBJ2-5	CSAIPATKQETQYF	TGCAGTGCTATACCCGCGACAAAACAAGAGACCCAGTACTTC
NA	NA	TRBV14	TRBJ2-3	CASSQGEGVARADTQYF	TGTGCCAGCAGCCAAGGAGAGGGTGTAGCGAGGGCAGATACGCAGTATTTT
TRBD1	once	TRBV5-4	TRBJ2-5	CASSFPNRGEAETQYF	TGTGCCAGCAGCTTTCCAAACAGGGGGGAGGCGGAGACCCAGTACTTC
NA	NA	TRBV7-8	TRBJ2-5	CASSQLRDATGTQYF	TGTGCCAGCAGCCAACTCCGGGACGCCACGGGGACCCAGTACTTC
TRBD1	NA	TRBV7-8	TRBJ1-6	CASRRDRGGSPLHF	TGTGCCAGCAGACGGGACAGGGGAGGTTCACCCCTCCACTTT
TRBD1	NA	TRBV6-1	TRBJ2-1	CASSERTGGYSEQFF	TGTGCCAGCAGTGAAAGGACAGGGGGCTACAGTGAGCAGTTCTTC